This T cell receptor (beta chain) appears in the sequencing data of a study of blood T cell repertoires in COVID-19 (dated by TCRdb to 2020 to 2021). Study-wide context: Samples covering the acute and convalescent phases of COVID-19 were provided by collaborators in the United States, Italy and Spain. The material from the prospective study consisted of cDNA or gDNA derived from T cells, B-cell-depleted T cells, or PBMCs. Deeply sampled blood TCRbeta repertoires from subjects exposed to, actively infected with, or recovered from COVID-19 were included in the dataset. The repertoires were made available in a free public database intended to serve as a resource for research on the immune response to SARS-CoV-2. Samples were obtained from the ongoing ImmuneRACE study (first 160 participants) and from some 1,300 subjects provided by 6 global collaborators. The sample metadata nearly always contained a de-identified subject ID, COVID-19 status, age in years and sex. Where HLA class I and class II types were available, the types were taken from metadata supplied by the sample provider, not from assay-based typing.

TCRbeta CDR3 regions were amplified from genomic DNA using the immunoSEQ Assay, a bias-controlled multiplex PCR. The authors processed their data as follows. The number of nucleated cells in each sample was estimated from the amplification of reference gene primers within the assay. To quantify the absolute abundance of each unique TCRbeta CDR3 rearrangement, sequence reads were collapsed and filtered. Productive Simpson clonality was computed per sample as the square root of Simpson's diversity index over productive rearrangements. TCRdb holds this immuneACCESS table with in-frame rearrangements only. Some clones are missing; in checked studies, unresolved V genes explain under half, and the rest has no known cause. V, J and clone size are those of that table, while D and trimming were read from the DNA. In all, the sample holds 120,000 to 150,000 clones, and approximately 81% of those were seen once. The ten largest clones take up roughly 34% of the sample.

This clone turned up a few times. Its antigen remains unidentified. No quality values exist for individual bases; no much larger clone is one base distant. Collaborating institutions collected whole blood in K2EDTA tubes following their own protocols. For TCRbeta analysis, collaborator samples were shipped as frozen whole blood, as isolated PBMCs, or as DNA extracted from either sample type. Study-wide conclusions, independent of this receptor: Clinical and demographic metadata were provided uncurated, with the amount varying by source and participant.

As encoded in the germline V gene (reference sequence), CDR1 is SGHNT while CDR2 is YYREEE. Trimming costs V 2 bases and J 0 bases, and their ends lie 11 bases apart. From its cysteine to its phenylalanine, the CDR3 spans 15 amino acids. Only the CDR3 DNA stays, 45 bases, in frame from base 1. Input material: peripheral blood. The rearrangement joined TRBV5-4 to TRBJ1-2; the D gene is unclear. The clonotype comes from a human donor in a cohort sampled during active COVID-19. The CDR3: CASSFRTASNYGYTF. The nucleotide sequence reads TGTGCCAGCAGCTTTCGCACAGCCTCTAACTATGGCTACACCTTC.